This TCR beta chain appears in the sequencing data of a study of blood T cell repertoires in COVID-19. Looking at the study overall: The samples span acute and convalescent COVID-19 from the United States, Italy and Spain.

Sequenced by immunoSEQ multiplex PCR; TCRdb stores in-frame clones only, minus some. The table includes roughly 160,000 clones, roughly 80% detected once. The V gene end was trimmed by 6 bases and the J gene end by 3 bases; junction bases not matched to a gene: 5. Germline CDR1 reads SGHRS; CDR2 reads YFSETQ. CDR3 length: 13 residues. Specimen: PBMCs or T cells enriched from blood (not recorded which). The receptor was isolated from a woman aged 40 to 55 with acute COVID-19. The chain joins TRBV5-1 to TRBJ1-1, with 7 bases lining up with TRBD1. Here the CDR3 DNA reads TGCGCCAGCAAAGGCAGGGGGGACACTGAAGCTTTCTTT. This sequence encodes CASKGRGDTEAFF.